This TCR beta chain was profiled in a study of OX40 agonist ivuxolimab in advanced cancers. Study-level information: Checkpoint inhibitors had been given previously to roughly 40% of patients.

Profiling relied on immunoSEQ multiplex PCR, and the TCRdb table lists in-frame clones only, not all of them. The sample comprises roughly 93,000 clones, under 90% of which are singletons, and 4.5% to 6% rests with the top ten. This CDR3 is 16 amino acids long. Germline CDR1 and CDR2: LNHDA and SQIVND (reference sequence). The V gene lost 6 bases and the J gene lost 5 bases, with 19 bases spanning the gap. The receptor was isolated from an adult with an advanced solid tumor such as melanoma, head and neck, liver or kidney cancer. This chain links TRBV19 with TRBJ2-2, with TRBD1 as a possible D gene (6 bases). The starting material was CD4+ or CD8+ T cells sorted from blood, obtained in a trial of the OX40 agonist ivuxolimab. CDR3 residues: CASRYGTLRTTGELFF. CDR3 in DNA: TGTGCCAGTAGATACGGGACACTTAGGACGACCGGGGAGCTGTTTTTT.